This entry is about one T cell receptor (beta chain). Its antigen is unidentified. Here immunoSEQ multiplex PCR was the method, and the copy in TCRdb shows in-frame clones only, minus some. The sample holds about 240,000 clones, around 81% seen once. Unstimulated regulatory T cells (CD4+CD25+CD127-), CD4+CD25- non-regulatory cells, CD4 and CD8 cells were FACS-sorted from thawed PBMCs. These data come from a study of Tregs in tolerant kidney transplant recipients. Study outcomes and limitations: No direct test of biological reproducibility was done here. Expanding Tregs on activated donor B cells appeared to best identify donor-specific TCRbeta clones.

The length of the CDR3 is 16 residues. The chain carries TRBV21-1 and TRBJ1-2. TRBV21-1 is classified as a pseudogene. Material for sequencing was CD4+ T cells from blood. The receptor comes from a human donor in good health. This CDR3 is CASSKGKGRSSLGYTF. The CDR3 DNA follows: TGTGCCAGCAGCAAAGGGAAGGGGAGAAGCTCCCTTGGCTACACCTTC.